One sample yielded the 22 T cell receptor beta chains listed below, sequenced in a study of cytomegalovirus exposure and HLA in healthy donors. The PCR had 60 Vbeta and 13 Jbeta primers. Profiling relied on immunoSEQ multiplex PCR, and the TCRdb table lists in-frame clones only, not all of them. This repertoire shows some 70,000 clones, more than 60% found once; its top ten account for 13% to 15%. Sequencing input: PBMCs. These receptor sequences come from a male donor in good health and CMV-seropositive.

The V call is TRBV27, the J call TRBJ2-3; 9 positions match TRBD1. The CDR3 has 13 residues. Losses at the gene ends were 9 bases for V and 6 bases for J; bases not matched to a gene: 7. Germline assignment: CDR1 MNHEY and CDR2 SMNVEV (reference sequence). In nucleotides, the CDR3 is TGTGCCAGTCAACAGGGGGCCGTTGATACGCAGTATTTT. It is translated as CASQQGAVDTQYF.

The chain carries TRBV5-4 and TRBJ2-5, with 12 bases that match TRBD2. The germline V gene encodes CDR1 SGHNT and CDR2 YYREEE (reference sequence). This CDR3 is 18 amino acids long. The V and J ends lost 4 bases and 0 bases, in that order; junction bases with no gene match: 10. The CDR3 here is CASSIRLAGAGYQETQYF. CDR3 sequence (DNA): TGTGCCAGCAGCATACGACTAGCGGGAGCGGGGTACCAAGAGACCCAGTACTTC.

The chain recombines TRBV6-1 with TRBJ2-6; 7 bases align to TRBD1. Per germline, CDR1 MNHNS and CDR2 SASEGT. V gave up 4 bases and J gave up 4 bases; unmatched junction bases: 10. The CDR3 runs 17 residues. The CDR3 here is CASSGFITGAGANVLTF. The CDR3 DNA sequence: TGTGCCAGCAGTGGGTTTATTACAGGGGCCGGGGCCAACGTCCTGACTTTC.

J is TRBJ1-3 and V is TRBV19; D ambiguous. Germline-derived CDR1 and CDR2 are LNHDA and SQIVND (reference sequence). V gave up 2 bases and J gave up 0 bases, with 8 bases separating them. The CDR3 sequence is 15 residues long. DNA for the CDR3: TGTGCCAGTAGTATACTGAGGAGCTCTGGAAACACCATATATTTT. Translating gives CASSILRSSGNTIYF.

The chain combines TRBV7-2 with TRBJ2-1; TRBD1 matches at 7 bases. Germline V gives CDR1 SGHTA, CDR2 FQGNSA. V was clipped by 1 base and J by 3 bases; unmatched bases: 3. The CDR3 length is 15 residues. The CDR3 coding sequence is TGTGCCAGCAGCTTAGAGGGACAGTTCTACAATGAGCAGTTCTTC. Protein sequence: CASSLEGQFYNEQFF.

The chain has TRBV4-1 and TRBJ2-5, with 8 nucleotides matching TRBD2. The CDR3 extends over 15 amino acids. Trimming at V came to 5 bases and at J to 3 bases, leaving 8 bases not matched to a gene. The germline V gene encodes CDR1 MGHRA and CDR2 YSYEKL. CDR3 loop: CASSFAGGGKETQYF. The CDR3 nucleotides read TGCGCCAGCAGCTTTGCGGGAGGAGGTAAAGAGACCCAGTACTTC.

This clone has a handful of counts. V usage is TRBV7-2 and J usage is TRBJ1-5, with unresolved D. V shed 1 base and J shed 5 bases, with 15 bases lying between them. In germline, CDR1 is SGHTA, CDR2 FQGNSA. This CDR3 contains 16 residues. CDR3 nucleotide sequence: TGTGCCAGCAGCTTAGGTTTACGGGTTGGAGATCAGCCCCAGCATTTT. Protein product: CASSLGLRVGDQPQHF.

The chain carries TRBV7-2 and TRBJ1-1; 7 bases agree with TRBD1. The trim removed 3 bases at V and 6 bases at J, leaving 1 base unmatched. This CDR3 spans 12 amino acids. Germline V lookup: CDR1 SGHTA, CDR2 FQGNSA. The CDR3 loop is CASSLTGPEAFF. The CDR3 DNA reads TGTGCCAGCAGCTTGACAGGGCCTGAAGCTTTCTTT.

This clone was counted a few times. V usage is TRBV5-6 and J usage is TRBJ1-6; 9 nucleotides line up with TRBD1. Germline lookup yields CDR1 SGHDT and CDR2 YYEEEE. This CDR3 is built from 15 residues. V dropped 5 bases and J dropped 8; count of bases not matched to a gene: 8. The CDR3 loop is CASSRVTGGYSPLHF. CDR3 nucleotide sequence: TGTGCCAGCAGTCGAGTTACAGGGGGCTATTCACCCCTCCACTTT.

To note about this clone: At one end, the junction sequence differs from germline, possibly due to a read error. This chain's CDR3 is CSSSQRDGTNSPLHF. In DNA, the CDR3 is TGTTCCAGCAGCCAAAGGGACGGGACAAATTCACCCCTCCACTTT. V usage is TRBV7-9 and J usage is TRBJ1-6; TRBD1 is a possible D gene (6 bases). The CDR3 extends over 15 amino acids. Per germline, CDR1 SEHNR and CDR2 FQNEAQ (reference sequence).

V is TRBV11-2 and J is TRBJ2-1; TRBD1 matches 9 bases. In germline, CDR1 is SGHAT, CDR2 FQNNGV. The CDR3 totals 16 residues. The V segment lost 4 bases and the J segment 1 base; nucleotides outside the gene matches: 5. CDR3 DNA: TGTGCCAGCAGCTCGGAGACAGGGGGTTCCTACAATGAGCAGTTCTTC. It translates to CASSSETGGSYNEQFF. The variable domain in full, with the rest retrieved from reference TRBV11-2 and TRBJ2-1, is EAGVAQSPRYKIIEKRQSVAFWCNPISGHATLYWYQQILGQGPKLLIQFQNNGVVDDSQLPKDRFSAERLKGVDSTLKIQPAKLEDSAVYLCASSSETGGSYNEQFFGPGTRLTVL.

This chain connects TRBV14 to TRBJ2-7, with D perhaps matching TRBD1 (6 bases). CDR1 is SGHDN, CDR2 FVKESK, per germline. This CDR3 spans 15 amino acids. V gave up 1 base and J gave up 7 bases, with 17 bases separating them. CDR3 loop: CASSQVQGPLGEQYF. The CDR3 DNA is TGTGCCAGCAGCCAAGTTCAGGGGCCGTTGGGGGAGCAGTACTTC.

The rearrangement links TRBV19 to TRBJ1-1; unclear D gene. Germline-derived CDR1 and CDR2 are LNHDA and SQIVND (reference sequence). The CDR3 is made up of 8 amino acids. The V end was cut by 8 bases, the J end by 11 bases, with 6 bases between. In DNA form, the CDR3 reads TGTGCCAGTGGCTGGGCTTTCTTT. It is translated as CASGWAFF.

CDR3: CASSPTGFTQYF. As DNA, the CDR3 is TGTGCCAGCAGCCCGACTGGTTTTACGCAGTATTTT. The chain couples TRBV13 to TRBJ2-3; unclear D gene. Trimming shortened V by 5 bases and J by 8 bases, and 11 bases separated the two germline ends. The CDR3 is made up of 12 amino acids. Germline V gene lookup returns CDR1 PRHDT and CDR2 FYEKMQ (reference sequence).

The chain links TRBV28 to TRBJ2-1; TRBD2 matches at 10 bases. The trim removed 2 bases at V and 8 bases at J, leaving 9 bases unmatched. This CDR3 is 16 amino acids long. Per germline, CDR1 MDHEN and CDR2 SYDVKM. The CDR3 is CASSLLQREGLDEQFF. Written as DNA, the CDR3 is TGTGCCAGCAGTTTACTCCAGCGGGAGGGCTTAGATGAGCAGTTCTTC.

V and J are TRBV6-1 and TRBJ2-7, with 8 bases aligning to TRBD1. This CDR3 contains 13 residues. Germline V CDR1 and CDR2: MNHNS, SASEGT. Unmatched junction bases numbered 4, after V lost 7 bases and J lost 2 bases. The CDR3 protein is CASTRTGTYEQYF. Here the CDR3 DNA reads TGTGCCAGCACGCGGACAGGGACCTACGAGCAGTACTTC.

This clone was picked up a small number of times. This chain connects TRBV18 to TRBJ1-1, with 9 bases identical to TRBD1. This CDR3 is built from 14 residues. Germline trimming cut 3 bases from V and 7 bases from J; bases unmatched to any gene: 6. CDR1 and CDR2 from the germline V gene are KGHSH and LQKENI. In nucleotides, the CDR3 is TGTGCCAGCTCACCCGGGGACAGGGTAGGTGAAGCTTTCTTT. Its protein is CASSPGDRVGEAFF.

This clone appeared a single time. V gene TRBV14 combines with J gene TRBJ1-4, with D possibly TRBD1 on 6 matching bases. Trimming stripped 0 bases from V and 8 bases from J, with 16 bases between. Germline values: CDR1 SGHDN, CDR2 FVKESK. CDR3 size: 16 residues. The CDR3: CASSQEAPGAGEKLFF. Here the CDR3 DNA reads TGTGCCAGCAGCCAAGAGGCCCCAGGGGCTGGGGAAAAACTGTTTTTT.

The V gene is TRBV29-1, the J gene TRBJ1-3; possible D gene TRBD1, 5 bases. Per the germline V gene, CDR1 is SQVTM and CDR2 is ANQGSEA. This CDR3 comprises 12 residues. With 7 bases removed from V and 1 base from J, the gap between germline ends came to 8 bases. CDR3 DNA sequence: TGCAGCGGGGGGACTTCTGGAAACACCATATATTTT. It yields the protein CSGGTSGNTIYF.

The gene calls are TRBV4-3 and TRBJ1-5; the D is unclear. Germline-derived CDR1 and CDR2 are LGHNA and YSLEER. V lost 0 bases, J lost 3 bases, and 12 bases lay in between. The CDR3 runs to 16 residues. The CDR3 loop is CASSQDRQTFNQPQHF. DNA for the CDR3: TGCGCCAGCAGCCAAGATCGCCAGACTTTCAATCAGCCCCAGCATTTT.

This chain links TRBV30 with TRBJ2-3, with TRBD2 matching over 9 bases. CDR1 is GTSNPN and CDR2 is SVGIG in the germline V gene (reference sequence). There are 15 residues in the CDR3. V shed 5 bases, J shed 5 bases, and the junction held 11 bases outside the gene matches. For the CDR3, the DNA is TGTGCCTGGTCCCTATATAGCGGGAGCGGAGATACGCAGTATTTT. It yields the protein CAWSLYSGSGDTQYF.

V and J are TRBV5-4 and TRBJ2-7; 10 nucleotides agree with TRBD1. In germline, CDR1 is SGHNT, CDR2 YYREEE (reference sequence). This CDR3 contains 15 residues. Unmatched junction bases numbered 9, after V lost 3 bases and J lost 6 bases. DNA of the CDR3: TGTGCCAGCAGCTCGGGGACAGGGGCGGGAGGCGAGCAGTACTTC. It codes for CASSSGTGAGGEQYF.